One sample yielded the 28 T cell receptor beta chains listed below, sequenced in a study of neurological immune-mediated disorders. TCRdb reanalysed the 5' RACE reads using MiXCR and keeps one entry per CDR3 protein. The table lists 40,000 to 55,000 distinct CDR3 sequences, just over 3% of them singletons, with about 15% in the top ten. The specimen was PBMCs. The receptor source for this set is a woman in her forties or fifties with multiple sclerosis.

Ten or more counts support this clonotype. The rearrangement uses TRBV5-6 and TRBJ2-1, with 11 bases matching TRBD2. Germline lookup yields CDR1 SGHDT and CDR2 YYEEEE. The ends lost 3 bases at V and 4 bases at J; junction bases unmatched: 9. The CDR3 covers 17 residues. CDR3 protein: CASSSAPTSGGYNEQFF. For the CDR3, the DNA is TGTGCCAGCAGCTCTGCCCCTACTAGCGGGGGTTACAATGAGCAGTTCTTC.

This clonotype has a handful of counts. V and J are TRBV3-1 and TRBJ2-1; the match to TRBD1 covers 10 bases. CDR1 and CDR2 from the germline V gene are LGHDT and YNNKEL (reference sequence). V was clipped by 1 base and J by 1 base; unmatched bases: 4. The CDR3 extends over 17 amino acids. The CDR3 nucleotides are TGTGCCAGCAGCCAAGCGGGGGGACAGGGGTCCTACAATGAGCAGTTCTTC. Residues: CASSQAGGQGSYNEQFF.

This clonotype was seen at least ten times. The junction departs from the called germline gene at one end, perhaps through a read error. The rearrangement links TRBV12-3 or TRBV12-4 to TRBJ2-5; 12 nucleotides line up with TRBD1. The CDR3 covers 12 residues. The CDR3 bases are TGTGCCAGCAGTTTCTCCGGGACAGGGGGCCACTTC. Translated, it gives CASSFSGTGGHF.

This clonotype was seen many times. This chain links TRBV12-3 or TRBV12-4 with TRBJ1-6; D unresolved. This CDR3 spans 15 amino acids. V was trimmed by 7 bases and J by 4 bases, leaving 14 bases between them. The CDR3 DNA reads TGTGCCAGCACTCAAAACGGCCGGTATAATTCACCCCTCCACTTT. Its translation: CASTQNGRYNSPLHF.

Many counts were recorded for this clonotype. The genes are TRBV9 and TRBJ1-5; the match to TRBD1 covers 7 bases. CDR3 size: 14 residues. Per germline, CDR1 SGDLS and CDR2 YYNGEE. J lost 3 bases, V lost 4 bases, and 4 bases had no gene match. The CDR3 region has the DNA TGTGCCAGCAGCCCTGGACAGGACAATCAGCCCCAGCATTTT. It codes for CASSPGQDNQPQHF.

This clonotype was observed at least ten times. The chain recombines TRBV5-6 with TRBJ2-1; D is unclear. Trimming took 0 bases from V and 4 from J, leaving 11 bases between them. This CDR3 region has 15 residues. Germline CDR1 is SGHDT and CDR2 is YYEEEE. The DNA for the CDR3 is TGTGCCAGCAGCTTGGCCCCTTTCACGTACAATGAGCAGTTCTTC. Translated, it gives CASSLAPFTYNEQFF.

This clonotype was detected many times. The chain combines TRBV11-2 with TRBJ2-1, with TRBD2 matching 7 bases. V lost 1 base and J lost 2; bases outside the gene matches: 5. The CDR3 is 16 amino acids. CDR1 and CDR2 (germline): SGHAT, FQNNGV. The CDR3 nucleotides read TGTGCCAGCAGCTTAGCATCGGGACTACCCTACAATGAGCAGTTCTTC. This translates into CASSLASGLPYNEQFF. Full variable domain (outside the CDR3, taken from reference TRBV11-2 and TRBJ2-1): EAGVAQSPRYKIIEKRQSVAFWCNPISGHATLYWYQQILGQGPKLLIQFQNNGVVDDSQLPKDRFSAERLKGVDSTLKIQPAKLEDSAVYLCASSLASGLPYNEQFFGPGTRLTVL.

This clonotype came up many times. This sequence joins TRBV20-1 and TRBJ2-3; D perhaps matches TRBD2 (6 bases). The V gene lost 6 bases and the J gene lost 2 bases, with 15 bases spanning the gap. The CDR3 has 14 residues. From germline, CDR1 is DFQATT and CDR2 SNEGSKA (reference sequence). This CDR3 is CSAGRRGFTDTQYF. CDR3 sequence (DNA): TGCAGTGCCGGGAGACGGGGGTTCACAGATACGCAGTATTTT.

The chain combines TRBV7-9 with TRBJ2-1, with TRBD1 as a possible D gene (5 bases). This CDR3 is 14 amino acids long. Germline values: CDR1 SEHNR, CDR2 FQNEAQ (reference sequence). V was pared by 3 bases and J by 8 bases, with 14 bases between. The CDR3 region has the DNA TGTGCCAGCAGCTTTGACAGTCATTGGGATGAGCAGTTCTTC. Translating it yields CASSFDSHWDEQFF.

This clonotype was detected ten times or more. The rearrangement links TRBV20-1 to TRBJ1-5; D perhaps matches TRBD1 (6 bases). This CDR3 contains 17 residues. The V end was cut by 0 bases, the J end by 2 bases, with 17 bases between. Germline assignment: CDR1 DFQATT and CDR2 SNEGSKA (reference sequence). The CDR3 region has the DNA TGCAGTGCTAGAGATCGCACAGGGTTTAGGGGCAATCAGCCCCAGCATTTT. It is translated as CSARDRTGFRGNQPQHF.

This clonotype has at least ten counts. This chain links TRBV20-1 with TRBJ1-6; D gene ambiguous. V lost 3 bases to trimming and J lost 14 bases, with 14 bases between them. CDR3 length: 12 amino acids. CDR1 is DFQATT and CDR2 is SNEGSKA in the germline V gene (reference sequence). CDR3 amino acids: CSARLGGLTLHF. CDR3 nucleotide sequence: TGCAGTGCTAGGCTGGGTGGGCTCACCCTCCACTTT.

This clonotype was seen at least ten times. The J gene is TRBJ2-6, the V gene TRBV11-2; either TRBD1 or TRBD2 may fit D (6 bases each). Germline V lookup: CDR1 SGHAT, CDR2 FQNNGV. Trimming removed 5 bases from V and 2 bases from J, with 22 bases in between. The CDR3 consists of 19 residues. The CDR3 protein is CASSPIPGAPSPGANVLTF. CDR3 coding DNA: TGTGCCAGCAGCCCTATTCCGGGGGCGCCCAGTCCTGGGGCCAACGTCCTGACTTTC.

In this sample, this clonotype turned up many times. The V call is TRBV27, the J call TRBJ2-1; TRBD2 matches 9 bases. Trimming removed 3 bases from V and 7 bases from J; junction bases left unmatched: 7. The CDR3 covers 15 residues. Germline lookup yields CDR1 MNHEY and CDR2 SMNVEV (reference sequence). The CDR3 DNA reads as TGTGCCAGCAGTTTTGGCGGGAGGGCATCAAATGAGCAGTTCTTC. This translates into CASSFGGRASNEQFF.

The sample holds many counts of this clonotype. The chain carries TRBV3-1 and TRBJ2-1; D is unresolved. V was cut by 3 bases and J by 4 bases, with 4 bases left in between. Germline values: CDR1 LGHDT, CDR2 YNNKEL (reference sequence). CDR3 length: 12 amino acids. CDR3 protein: CASSHKYNEQFF. The CDR3 DNA sequence: TGTGCCAGCAGCCACAAATACAATGAGCAGTTCTTC.

Many counts were recorded for this clonotype. The chain couples TRBV5-1 to TRBJ2-1; a weak D match, TRBD2 (5 bases). Trimming left V 4 bases short and J 3 bases short, with 14 bases between. The CDR3 is 15 residues long. The germline V gene encodes CDR1 SGHRS and CDR2 YFSETQ. In DNA, the CDR3 is TGCGCCAGCAGCCTAGAGGGTTTCGGCTACAATGAGCAGTTCTTC. As protein: CASSLEGFGYNEQFF.

This clonotype was seen repeatedly, ten times or more. The V call is TRBV5-1, the J call TRBJ2-5; the match to TRBD2 covers 12 bases. Germline CDR1 SGHRS, CDR2 YFSETQ. V gave up 0 bases and J gave up 2 bases; unmatched junction bases: 2. The CDR3 consists of 16 residues. As DNA, the CDR3 is TGCGCCAGCAGCTTGGGACTAGCGGGGGAGCAAGAGACCCAGTACTTC. Its translation: CASSLGLAGEQETQYF.

This clonotype occurred many times. V usage is TRBV20-1 and J usage is TRBJ1-4, with a possible D match to TRBD1 (5 bases). The CDR3 totals 12 residues. Germline loops: CDR1 DFQATT, CDR2 SNEGSKA (reference sequence). Trimming cost V 6 bases and J 8 bases, with 13 bases left between them. Here the CDR3 reads CSAPTRGEKLFF. The CDR3 DNA reads as TGCAGTGCACCGACTCGGGGGGAAAAACTGTTTTTT.

There are many counts of this clonotype. The J gene is TRBJ2-1, the V gene TRBV20-1; TRBD2 agrees at 7 bases. The junction had 1 base not matched to a gene; V was cut back by 3 bases and J by 2 bases. The CDR3 consists of 13 residues. CDR1 and CDR2 from the germline V gene are DFQATT and SNEGSKA (reference sequence). The DNA of the CDR3 is TGCAGTGCTAGTGGACTAGCCTACAATGAGCAGTTCTTC. It translates to CSASGLAYNEQFF.

This clonotype was seen ten or more times. This sequence joins TRBV5-1 and TRBJ2-5; 10 positions agree with TRBD2. The CDR3 totals 17 residues. The J segment lost 4 bases and the V segment lost 0 bases, leaving 9 bases of the junction unmatched. Germline V gene data show CDR1 as SGHRS and CDR2 as YFSETQ. CDR3: CASSLGLAGRGGETQYF. The DNA of the CDR3 is TGCGCCAGCAGCTTGGGACTAGCGGGCCGCGGGGGAGAGACCCAGTACTTC.

This clonotype was found many times. The chain joins TRBV7-2 to TRBJ2-7, with 7 positions matching TRBD2. After removal of 0 bases from V and 7 bases from J, the junction contained 3 bases not matched to a gene. The CDR3 has 13 amino acids. In germline, CDR1 is SGHTA, CDR2 FQGNSA. CDR3 DNA: TGTGCCAGCAGCTTAGCGGGAGCGGGAGAGCAGTACTTC. Its protein is CASSLAGAGEQYF.

This clonotype was observed many times. The chain has TRBV7-6 and TRBJ2-3; unclear D gene. Between the trimmed V and J ends, which lost 5 bases and 5 bases, there was a span of 8 bases. The V gene's germline CDR1 is SGHVS and CDR2 FNYEAQ. The CDR3 has 12 residues. CDR3: CASSLIGDTQYF. CDR3 sequence (DNA): TGTGCCAGCAGCCTTATCGGAGATACGCAGTATTTT.

This clonotype came up many times. V is TRBV7-8 and J is TRBJ2-5; D may be TRBD2 (6 bases). Germline CDR1 SGHVS, CDR2 FQNEAQ. This CDR3 has 16 residues. With 1 base removed from V and 1 base from J, the gap between germline ends came to 13 bases. The CDR3 sequence: CASSLGYRLVQETQYF. The CDR3 bases are TGTGCCAGCAGCTTAGGTTATCGACTAGTCCAAGAGACCCAGTACTTC.

This clonotype has a count of ten or more. The chain joins TRBV10-2 to TRBJ2-1; D gene uncertain. The ends were cut back, 10 bases at V and 4 bases at J, with 20 bases in the middle. The germline V gene has CDR1 WSHSY and CDR2 SAAADI. The CDR3 covers 15 residues. CDR3 nucleotide sequence: TGCGCCACCATCACCCGGGCGGCCTATTACAATGAGCAGTTCTTC. It yields the protein CATITRAAYYNEQFF.

This clonotype was counted ten times or more. The rearrangement joins TRBV5-1 to TRBJ2-7; perhaps TRBD1 as D (5 bases). CDR3 length: 17 amino acids. The V and J ends lost 0 bases and 6 bases respectively, with 22 bases between them. CDR1 and CDR2 (germline): SGHRS, YFSETQ. The CDR3 loop reads CASSLDLQRGSDCEQYV. In DNA form, the CDR3 reads TGCGCCAGCAGCTTGGACCTCCAAAGGGGCAGCGACTGCGAGCAGTACGTC.

This clonotype showed up many times. The V and J genes are TRBV5-5 and TRBJ2-7; possibly TRBD2 for D (6 bases). The V end was cut by 0 bases, the J end by 5 bases, with 12 bases between. Per the germline V gene, CDR1 is SGHKS and CDR2 is YYEKEE (reference sequence). The CDR3 loop spans 14 amino acids. This chain's CDR3 is CASSLDGLRDEQYV. The CDR3 nucleotides are TGTGCCAGCAGCTTGGATGGACTAAGGGACGAGCAGTACGTC.

This clonotype occurred many times. The J gene is TRBJ2-3, the V gene TRBV20-1; TRBD2 might be the D (7 bases). The CDR3 is 15 residues long. The V end lost 3 bases, the J end lost 1 base, and 14 bases lay between the germline ends. Germline-derived CDR1 and CDR2 are DFQATT and SNEGSKA (reference sequence). The CDR3: CSASHGGGGTDTQYF. The CDR3 region has the DNA TGCAGTGCTAGTCACGGAGGGGGGGGCACAGATACGCAGTATTTT.

This clonotype was counted many times. The rearrangement links TRBV5-1 to TRBJ2-3; TRBD2 matches 16 bases. The J segment lost 2 bases and the V segment lost 4 bases, leaving 4 bases of the junction unmatched. Germline CDR1 SGHRS, CDR2 YFSETQ. The CDR3 spans 17 residues. The CDR3 protein is CASSTGTSGGVTDTQYF. The CDR3 DNA reads as TGCGCCAGCAGCACCGGGACTAGCGGGGGGGTCACAGATACGCAGTATTTT. The whole variable domain, remainder taken from reference TRBV5-1 and TRBJ2-3, is KAGVTQTPRYLIKTRGQQVTLSCSPISGHRSVSWYQQTPGQGLQFLFEYFSETQRNKGNFPGRFSGRQFSNSRSEMNVSTLELGDSALYLCASSTGTSGGVTDTQYFGPGTRLTVL.

This clonotype was picked up many times. This sequence joins TRBV10-3 and TRBJ2-5; a possible D gene is TRBD1 (5 bases). Germline V gene data show CDR1 as ENHRY and CDR2 as SYGVKD. The CDR3 loop spans 11 amino acids. The germline V and J ends were trimmed by 4 bases and 5 bases, with 5 bases remaining between them. CDR3 coding DNA: TGTGCCATCAGTGGGGGCGAGACCCAGTACTTC. This encodes CAISGGETQYF.